The following is a TCR beta chain sequence with its context. Its matching antigen is unknown. These data belong to a study of T cell responses to AZD1222 COVID-19 vaccine. Study results and limitations: Repertoires were obtained only post-peak T cell response. A rise in Spike-specific TCR breadth and depth followed two AZD1222 doses. Researchers report vaccine-associated CD4 TCRs spanning spike, with dominance at 160-218 and 743-854. Of spike-specific TCRs, nearly half reportedly target regions left unmutated in variants.

This table comes from immunoSEQ multiplex PCR, and its TCRdb copy is limited to in-frame clones, with some not included. This table has about 50,000 clones, 80% appearing once. The CDR3 has 18 amino acids. V trimming: 6 bases; J trimming: 0 bases; junction bases outside the gene matches: 10. CDR1 and CDR2 from the germline V gene are MDHEN and SYDVKM. The chain joins TRBV28 to TRBJ2-6, with TRBD1 matching 8 bases. The sequence derives from an adult who received the AZD1222 COVID-19 vaccine. The sample was peripheral blood, taken 28 days after the second AZD1222 dose. The CDR3 reads CASSPGQGLSSGANVLTF. CDR3 DNA: TGTGCCAGCAGCCCCGGACAGGGATTGAGCTCTGGGGCCAACGTCCTGACTTTC.